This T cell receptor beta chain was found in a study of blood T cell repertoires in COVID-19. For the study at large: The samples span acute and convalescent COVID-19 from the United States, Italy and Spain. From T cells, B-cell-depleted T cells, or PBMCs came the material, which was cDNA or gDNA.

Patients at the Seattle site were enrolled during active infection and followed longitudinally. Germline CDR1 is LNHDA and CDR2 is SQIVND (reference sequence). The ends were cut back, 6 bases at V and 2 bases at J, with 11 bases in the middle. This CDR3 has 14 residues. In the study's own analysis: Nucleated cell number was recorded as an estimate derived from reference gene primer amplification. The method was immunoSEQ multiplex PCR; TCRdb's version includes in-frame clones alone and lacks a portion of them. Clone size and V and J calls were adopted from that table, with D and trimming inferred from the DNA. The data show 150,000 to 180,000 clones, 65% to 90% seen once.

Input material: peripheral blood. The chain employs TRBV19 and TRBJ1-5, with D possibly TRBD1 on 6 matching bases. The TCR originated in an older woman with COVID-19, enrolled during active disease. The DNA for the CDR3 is TGTGCCAGTAGGCCCAGGGGAGGCAATCAGCCCCAGCATTTT. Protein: CASRPRGGNQPQHF. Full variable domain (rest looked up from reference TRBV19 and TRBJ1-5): DGGITQSPKYLFRKEGQNVTLSCEQNLNHDAMYWYRQDPGQGLRLIYYSQIVNDFQKGDIAEGYSVSREKKESFPLTVTSAQKNPTAFYLCASRPRGGNQPQHFGDGTRLSIL.